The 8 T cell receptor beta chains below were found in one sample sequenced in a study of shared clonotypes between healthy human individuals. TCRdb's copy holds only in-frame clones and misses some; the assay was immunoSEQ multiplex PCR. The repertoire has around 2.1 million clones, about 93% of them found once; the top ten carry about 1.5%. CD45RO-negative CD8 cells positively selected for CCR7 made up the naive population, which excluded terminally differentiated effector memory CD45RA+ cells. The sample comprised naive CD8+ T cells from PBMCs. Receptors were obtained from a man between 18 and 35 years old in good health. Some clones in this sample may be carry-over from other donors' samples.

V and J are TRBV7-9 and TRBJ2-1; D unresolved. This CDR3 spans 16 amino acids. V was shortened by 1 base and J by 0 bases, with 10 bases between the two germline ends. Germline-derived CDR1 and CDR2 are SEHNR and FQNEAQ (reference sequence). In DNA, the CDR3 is TGTGCCAGCAGCTTAGGGCCCACGAGCTCCTACAATGAGCAGTTCTTC. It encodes CASSLGPTSSYNEQFF.

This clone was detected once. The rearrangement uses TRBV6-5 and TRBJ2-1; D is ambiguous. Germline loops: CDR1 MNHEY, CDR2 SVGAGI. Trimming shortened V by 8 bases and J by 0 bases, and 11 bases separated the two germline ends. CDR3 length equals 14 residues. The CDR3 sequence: CASGQANSYNEQFF. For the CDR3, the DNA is TGTGCCAGCGGCCAAGCCAACTCCTACAATGAGCAGTTCTTC.

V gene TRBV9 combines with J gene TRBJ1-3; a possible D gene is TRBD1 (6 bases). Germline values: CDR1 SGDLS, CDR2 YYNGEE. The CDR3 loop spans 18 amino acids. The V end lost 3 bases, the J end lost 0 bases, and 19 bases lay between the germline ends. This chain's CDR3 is CASSESWAEGGSGNTIYF. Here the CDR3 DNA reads TGTGCCAGCAGCGAGAGCTGGGCAGAGGGGGGCTCTGGAAACACCATATATTTT. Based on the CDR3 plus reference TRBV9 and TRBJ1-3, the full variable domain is DSGVTQTPKHLITATGQRVTLRCSPRSGDLSVYWYQQSLDQGLQFLIQYYNGEERAKGNILERFSAQQFPDLHSELNLSSLELGDSALYFCASSESWAEGGSGNTIYFGEGSWLTVV.

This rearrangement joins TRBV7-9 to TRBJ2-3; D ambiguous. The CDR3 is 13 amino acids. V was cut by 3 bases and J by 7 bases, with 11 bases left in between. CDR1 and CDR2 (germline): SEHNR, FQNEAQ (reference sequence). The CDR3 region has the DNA TGTGCCAGCAGCTTGCCGCTTGAGAATACGCAGTATTTT. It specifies CASSLPLENTQYF.

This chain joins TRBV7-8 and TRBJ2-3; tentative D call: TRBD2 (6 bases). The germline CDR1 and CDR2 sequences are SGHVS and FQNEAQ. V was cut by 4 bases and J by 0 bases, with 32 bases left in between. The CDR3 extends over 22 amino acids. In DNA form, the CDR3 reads TGTGCCAGCAGCTCGTTGAGCCCCCGGGACTTAATCCACCTCCCTAGCACAGATACGCAGTATTTT. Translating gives CASSSLSPRDLIHLPSTDTQYF.

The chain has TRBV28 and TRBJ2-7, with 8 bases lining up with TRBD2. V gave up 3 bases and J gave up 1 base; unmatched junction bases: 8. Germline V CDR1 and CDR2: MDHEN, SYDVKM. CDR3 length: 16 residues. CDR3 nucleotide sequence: TGTGCCAGCAGTTTGTCTCTAGCGGGCCTATCCTACGAGCAGTACTTC. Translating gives CASSLSLAGLSYEQYF.

CDR3 in amino acids: CASTSTREAVTGELFF. The CDR3 DNA follows: TGTGCCAGCACTAGTACGAGGGAAGCTGTCACCGGGGAGCTGTTTTTT. The chain has TRBV28 and TRBJ2-2; D perhaps matches TRBD2 (5 bases). V lost 7 bases, J lost 4 bases, and 19 bases lay in between. The CDR3 is made up of 16 amino acids. Germline assignment: CDR1 MDHEN and CDR2 SYDVKM. The entire variable domain, with the rest obtained from reference TRBV28 and TRBJ2-2, is as follows: DVKVTQSSRYLVKRTGEKVFLECVQDMDHENMFWYRQDPGLGLRLIYFSYDVKMKEKGDIPEGYSVSREKKERFSLILESASTNQTSMYLCASTSTREAVTGELFFGEGSRLTVL.

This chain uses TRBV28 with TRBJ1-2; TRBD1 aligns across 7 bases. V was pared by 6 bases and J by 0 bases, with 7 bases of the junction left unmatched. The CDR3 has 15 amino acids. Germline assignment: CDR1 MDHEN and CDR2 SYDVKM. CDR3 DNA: TGTGCCAGCAGCAAACGCAGGGGGTCTAACTATGGCTACACCTTC. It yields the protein CASSKRRGSNYGYTF.